This T cell receptor beta chain is from a study of post-analysis software for immune sequencing data. General study points: Included in a set of 5 or 6 TRBV segments more frequent in patients than controls were TRBV5-6, TRBV5-1 and TRBV20-1.

Libraries were made from TCR beta cDNA, and they carried unique molecular identifiers. A population of roughly 0.85 to 11 million T cells gave rise to roughly 0.5 million cDNA molecules. TCRdb recomputed calls from the PCR reads with MiXCR, one row per CDR3 protein. The table shows more than 350,000 distinct CDR3 sequences, with about 40% occurring only once. The CDR3 has 13 amino acids. Looked up from germline, CDR1 is MNHEY and CDR2 is SVGAGI. About this clonotype: Its antigen is unknown.

This sequence was found in a girl aged 2 to 9 with multiple sclerosis. Input material: blood. The chain employs TRBV6-5 and TRBJ2-5; the D is unclear. The DNA matches TRBJ2-7 better at its end, which makes the J call doubtful. The CDR3 DNA sequence: TGTGCCAGCAGTTACTCAGCACCTAGCGAGCAGTACTTC. Translated: CASSYSAPSEQYF.